These 12 T cell receptor beta chains share one sample of origin, sequenced in a study of T cells after posttransplantation cyclophosphamide (dated by TCRdb to the mid-2010s). Libraries were made using the immunoSEQ multiplex PCR assay. Imported from immuneACCESS, the table was reduced by TCRdb to in-frame sequences with V and J called. These copies leave out some clones; in studies compared against another copy, an unresolved V gene accounts for under half, and the cause of the remainder is not known. For this sample, 20,000 to 25,000 clones are listed, none of them singletons. The ten largest clonotypes hold 6% to 7% of the sample. Sequencing was carried out using PBMCs. The origin of the receptors is a woman aged 55-70 years in good health, CMV-negative, and a related stem cell transplant donor.

This clone was detected ten times or more. The chain combines TRBV19 with TRBJ1-2, with 8 bases matching TRBD1. V was pared by 5 bases and J by 2 bases, with 7 bases of the junction left unmatched. Per germline, CDR1 LNHDA and CDR2 SQIVND (reference sequence). The CDR3 length is 15 residues. The DNA for the CDR3 is TGTGCCAGTAGTCCTGGACAGGGTCAGAACTATGGCTACACCTTC. It is translated as CASSPGQGQNYGYTF. The full variable domain, in which reference TRBV19 and TRBJ1-2 provide the parts outside the CDR3, is DGGITQSPKYLFRKEGQNVTLSCEQNLNHDAMYWYRQDPGQGLRLIYYSQIVNDFQKGDIAEGYSVSREKKESFPLTVTSAQKNPTAFYLCASSPGQGQNYGYTFGSGTRLTVV.

This clone was observed at least ten times. This chain joins TRBV10-3 and TRBJ1-5; a weak D match, TRBD1 (6 bases). Germline assignment: CDR1 ENHRY and CDR2 SYGVKD. Trimming removed 6 bases from V and 5 bases from J, with 14 bases in between. This CDR3 contains 14 residues. The CDR3 sequence is CAISDTGTDQPQHF. The CDR3 DNA follows: TGTGCCATCAGCGACACAGGGACGGATCAGCCCCAGCATTTT.

This clone showed up many times. This rearrangement joins TRBV28 to TRBJ1-1; TRBD1 matches at 7 bases. The CDR3 has 13 amino acids. Germline assignment: CDR1 MDHEN and CDR2 SYDVKM. With V trimmed by 6 bases and J by 4 bases, 5 bases remained unmatched. The CDR3 sequence: CASSQGVGTEAFF. The CDR3 coding sequence is TGTGCCAGCAGCCAGGGGGTTGGCACTGAAGCTTTCTTT.

The chain has TRBV6-6 and TRBJ2-1; 9 bases are shared with TRBD1. The CDR3 covers 15 residues. V was clipped by 2 bases and J by 6 bases; unmatched bases: 5. CDR1 and CDR2 from the germline V gene are MNHNY and SVGAGI (reference sequence). CDR3 nucleotide sequence: TGTGCCAGCAGTTACCCGGACAGGGGAGGCAATGAGCAGTTCTTC. Its translation: CASSYPDRGGNEQFF.

V gene TRBV11-2 combines with J gene TRBJ1-1; tentatively, D is TRBD1 (5 bases). This CDR3 is built from 13 residues. Germline V gives CDR1 SGHAT, CDR2 FQNNGV. With 2 bases removed from V and 7 bases from J, the gap between germline ends came to 11 bases. The DNA of the CDR3 is TGTGCCAGCAGCTTAAATCTCGGGGGTGAAGCTTTCTTT. Its translation: CASSLNLGGEAFF.

This clone was counted many times. The chain is built from TRBV10-3 and TRBJ2-3, with TRBD2 identical over 14 bases. Per the germline V gene, CDR1 is ENHRY and CDR2 is SYGVKD. The CDR3 spans 16 residues. The junction had 8 bases not matched to a gene; V was cut back by 8 bases and J by 4 bases. The CDR3 DNA reads TGTGCCATCGGGACTAGCGGGGGAAGGGGTTCAGATACGCAGTATTTT. Its translation is CAIGTSGGRGSDTQYF.

This clone was recorded many times. This chain connects TRBV30 to TRBJ1-1; 7 bases are shared with TRBD1. Unmatched junction bases numbered 9, after V lost 4 bases and J lost 1 base. Germline loops: CDR1 GTSNPN, CDR2 SVGIG (reference sequence). CDR3 length equals 15 residues. The CDR3 DNA sequence: TGTGCCTGGAATCACAGGGGAAGTTGGAACACTGAAGCTTTCTTT. Its protein is CAWNHRGSWNTEAFF.

This clone was recorded at least ten times. The chain carries TRBV11-1 and TRBJ2-3, with TRBD2 matching over 11 bases. Germline CDR1 reads SGHAT; CDR2 reads FQDESV (reference sequence). This CDR3 has 15 residues. Losses at the gene ends were 3 bases for V and 6 bases for J; bases not matched to a gene: 5. Here the CDR3 DNA reads TGTGCCAGCAGCTTCCTAGCGGGGGGTGCCGATACGCAGTATTTT. Translation: CASSFLAGGADTQYF.

There are a few counts of this clone. CDR3 protein: CASSLPTTGGKNIQYF. CDR3 DNA sequence: TGTGCCAGCAGCCTCCCCACGACAGGGGGCAAAAACATTCAGTACTTC. The chain uses TRBV7-2 and TRBJ2-4; 9 bases line up with TRBD1. Germline CDR1 and CDR2: SGHTA and FQGNSA. Trimming took 5 bases from V and 3 from J; bases not matched to a gene: 8. The CDR3 sequence is 16 residues long.

This clone was counted ten times or more. This chain links TRBV10-2 with TRBJ1-6; 7 bases are shared with TRBD1. Trimming took 6 bases from V and 8 from J; bases not matched to a gene: 4. The CDR3 consists of 13 residues. From germline, CDR1 is WSHSY and CDR2 SAAADI. CDR3 sequence: CASSRQGDSPLHF. CDR3 nucleotides: TGCGCCAGCAGCAGACAGGGCGATTCACCCCTCCACTTT.

The table lists this clone with many counts. The chain employs TRBV6-5 and TRBJ2-3; D perhaps matches TRBD2 (6 bases). The CDR3 extends over 15 amino acids. Per the germline V gene, CDR1 is MNHEY and CDR2 is SVGAGI. V was shortened by 6 bases and J by 1 base, with 14 bases between the two germline ends. CDR3 bases: TGTGCCAGCAGCCCGTGGGGGGAGGGCACAGATACGCAGTATTTT. Translating gives CASSPWGEGTDTQYF.

This clone occurred a few times. The V and J genes are TRBV5-1 and TRBJ2-2; 11 bases agree with TRBD2. The CDR3 runs to 15 residues. Germline CDR1 SGHRS, CDR2 YFSETQ. The trim removed 3 bases at V and 3 bases at J, leaving 1 base unmatched. The CDR3 spells CASSWGLADTGELFF. As DNA, the CDR3 is TGCGCCAGCAGCTGGGGACTAGCGGACACCGGGGAGCTGTTTTTT.